The 21 T cell receptor beta chains in this list originate from one sample, sequenced in a study of shared clonotypes between healthy human individuals. Method: immunoSEQ multiplex PCR; TCRdb's copy keeps in-frame clones and lacks some. The sample has some 1 million clones, roughly 75% seen once. The sequencing input was memory CD4+ T cells sorted from blood. Subset here: CD45RA-negative fraction. These TCRs come from a man in his late teens or twenties in good health.

The genes are TRBV5-1 and TRBJ2-5; TRBD1 aligns across 8 bases. The CDR3 sequence is 16 residues long. V was pared by 4 bases and J by 3 bases, with 11 bases of the junction left unmatched. Germline CDR1 and CDR2: SGHRS and YFSETQ. The CDR3 spells CASSQEPGGGEETQYF. In DNA form, the CDR3 reads TGCGCCAGCAGCCAGGAACCAGGGGGCGGAGAAGAGACCCAGTACTTC.

This chain links TRBV9 with TRBJ2-1; TRBD2 aligns across 10 bases. The CDR3 extends over 15 amino acids. Germline V CDR1 and CDR2: SGDLS, YYNGEE. After removal of 3 bases from V and 10 bases from J, the junction contained 10 bases not matched to a gene. The CDR3 bases are TGTGCCAGCAGCGCGCTAGCGGGAGTAAGGGGAGAGCAGTTCTTC. It translates to CASSALAGVRGEQFF.

The chain carries TRBV30 and TRBJ1-5; D is unresolved. The length of the CDR3 is 12 residues. From germline, CDR1 is GTSNPN and CDR2 SVGIG (reference sequence). Trimming stripped 5 bases from V and 11 bases from J, with 16 bases between. In DNA, the CDR3 is TGTGCCTGGGCAGACTTTGGGAGGACCCAGCATTTT. Residues: CAWADFGRTQHF.

The chain couples TRBV5-4 to TRBJ2-7; TRBD2 aligns across 7 bases. Germline V gene data show CDR1 as SGHNT and CDR2 as YYREEE (reference sequence). The CDR3 sequence is 14 residues long. Trimming took 4 bases from V and 4 from J; bases not matched to a gene: 8. The CDR3 nucleotides are TGTGCCAGCAGCCCCGGACTAGGAGGTTACGAGCAGTACTTC. Protein sequence: CASSPGLGGYEQYF.

The rearrangement uses TRBV5-1 and TRBJ1-5; TRBD1 might be the D (5 bases). V was cut by 4 bases and J by 6 bases, with 11 bases left in between. CDR3 length equals 13 residues. Germline CDR1 SGHRS, CDR2 YFSETQ. CDR3 sequence reads: CASSPGGGQPQHF. CDR3 DNA: TGCGCCAGCAGCCCCGGGGGGGGTCAGCCCCAGCATTTT. Full variable domain (remainder filled in from reference TRBV5-1 and TRBJ1-5): KAGVTQTPRYLIKTRGQQVTLSCSPISGHRSVSWYQQTPGQGLQFLFEYFSETQRNKGNFPGRFSGRQFSNSRSEMNVSTLELGDSALYLCASSPGGGQPQHFGDGTRLSIL.

The rearrangement links TRBV28 to TRBJ1-3; TRBD1 matches at 8 bases. The ends lost 6 bases at V and 0 bases at J; junction bases unmatched: 7. This CDR3 has 16 amino acids. Germline values: CDR1 MDHEN, CDR2 SYDVKM. The CDR3 nucleotides read TGTGCCAGCAGGGAGGACAGGGCGTTCTCTGGAAACACCATATATTTT. Translation gives CASREDRAFSGNTIYF.

This clone was recorded once. This chain uses TRBV7-2 with TRBJ2-5; D possibly corresponds to TRBD2 (6 bases). Looked up from germline, CDR1 is SGHTA and CDR2 is FQGNSA. This CDR3 is 15 amino acids long. V lost 4 bases, J lost 5 bases, and 17 bases lay in between. CDR3 sequence reads: CASSSGTSLWETQYF. In nucleotides, the CDR3 is TGTGCCAGCAGCTCCGGGACTTCGCTCTGGGAGACCCAGTACTTC.

V and J are TRBV6-5 and TRBJ1-2, with TRBD1 matching 8 bases. V was pared by 6 bases and J by 7 bases, with 7 bases of the junction left unmatched. The CDR3 is made up of 13 amino acids. From germline, CDR1 is MNHEY and CDR2 SVGAGI. The DNA of the CDR3 is TGTGCCAGCAGATCCCAGGGGGCAACTGGCTACACCTTC. This translates into CASRSQGATGYTF.

J is TRBJ1-1 and V is TRBV7-9; 7 positions agree with TRBD1. V dropped 5 bases and J dropped 6; count of bases not matched to a gene: 9. Looked up from germline, CDR1 is SEHNR and CDR2 is FQNEAQ (reference sequence). CDR3 size: 14 residues. This CDR3 reads CASSVTGTDPEAFF. CDR3 bases: TGTGCCAGCAGCGTCACCGGGACAGACCCTGAAGCTTTCTTT. Based on the CDR3 plus reference TRBV7-9 and TRBJ1-1, the full variable domain is DTGVSQNPRHKITKRGQNVTFRCDPISEHNRLYWYRQTLGQGPEFLTYFQNEAQLEKSRLLSDRFSAERPKGSFSTLEIQRTEQGDSAMYLCASSVTGTDPEAFFGQGTRLTVV.

The V gene is TRBV5-1, the J gene TRBJ1-2; perhaps TRBD1 as D (6 bases). Germline V gene data show CDR1 as SGHRS and CDR2 as YFSETQ. V dropped 4 bases and J dropped 4 bases, with 11 bases sitting between them. The CDR3 length is 13 residues. This CDR3 reads CASSDRSSYGYTF. In DNA form, the CDR3 reads TGCGCCAGCAGCGACAGGAGCAGCTATGGCTACACCTTC.

The CDR3 DNA reads TGTGCCTGGAGTGTACCGCCTGATAGCAATCAGCCCCAGCATTTT. Amino acid sequence: CAWSVPPDSNQPQHF. The chain employs TRBV30 and TRBJ1-5; D ambiguous. CDR1 and CDR2 (germline): GTSNPN, SVGIG (reference sequence). This CDR3 spans 15 amino acids. V was shortened by 0 bases and J by 0 bases, with 9 bases between the two germline ends. Together with reference TRBV30 and TRBJ1-5, the CDR3 gives the full variable domain: SQTIHQWPATLVQPVGSPLSLECTVEGTSNPNLYWYRQAAGRGLQLLFYSVGIGQISSEVPQNLSASRPQDRQFILSSKKLLLSDSGFYLCAWSVPPDSNQPQHFGDGTRLSIL.

V and J are TRBV1 and TRBJ2-1; the table names TRBD2, a call not compared with the DNA. TRBV1 has pseudogene status. The CDR3 consists of 18 residues. Written as DNA, the CDR3 is TGCACCAGCAGCCAAGATATACCCGGACTAGTGATCTACAATGAGCAGTTCTTC. It translates to CTSSQDIPGLVIYNEQFF.

The table lists this clone with a few counts. The rearrangement joins TRBV4-2 to TRBJ2-3; 9 nucleotides line up with TRBD2. The CDR3 extends over 16 amino acids. J lost 3 bases, V lost 4 bases, and 8 bases had no gene match. Germline assignment: CDR1 LGHNA and CDR2 YNFKEQ. This chain's CDR3 is CASSPGASGDTDTQYF. CDR3 nucleotide sequence: TGTGCCAGCAGCCCCGGGGCTAGCGGGGATACAGATACGCAGTATTTT.

This clone was seen more than once but under ten times. This chain joins TRBV5-6 and TRBJ1-4, with D tentatively TRBD1 (5 bases). The germline V gene encodes CDR1 SGHDT and CDR2 YYEEEE. The CDR3 runs to 15 residues. V shed 4 bases and J shed 10 bases, with 20 bases lying between them. The CDR3 DNA follows: TGTGCCAGCAGCATGGGCAAAGGACAAAGTGCAAAACTGTTTTTT. Translation: CASSMGKGQSAKLFF.

V is TRBV27 and J is TRBJ1-2, with D possibly being TRBD1 (6 bases). This CDR3 contains 15 residues. V gave up 6 bases and J gave up 4 bases, with 18 bases separating them. Germline loops: CDR1 MNHEY, CDR2 SMNVEV (reference sequence). CDR3: CASSLIRTASYGYTF. The DNA for the CDR3 is TGTGCCAGCAGCTTAATACGGACAGCCTCCTATGGCTACACCTTC.

This clone was detected a few times. The V and J genes are TRBV7-3 and TRBJ1-6; no definite D call. Looked up from germline, CDR1 is SGHTA and CDR2 is FQGTGA. The ends were cut back, 2 bases at V and 8 bases at J, with 13 bases in the middle. CDR3 length: 15 amino acids. CDR3 coding DNA: TGTGCCAGCAGCTTAGAGGCGCAGAAAGATTCACCCCTCCACTTT. Encoded protein: CASSLEAQKDSPLHF.

This clone came up many times. The CDR3 nucleotides read TGTGCCAGCAGCTCCGGGACAGGGAAATCGAATTCACCCCTCCACTTT. Protein sequence: CASSSGTGKSNSPLHF. The genes are TRBV5-6 and TRBJ1-6, with 9 positions matching TRBD1. With V trimmed by 3 bases and J by 7 bases, 8 bases remained unmatched. Germline V gene data show CDR1 as SGHDT and CDR2 as YYEEEE. This CDR3 is built from 16 residues.

This clone was detected only once. The rearrangement joins TRBV12-1 to TRBJ2-7; the table's D call, TRBD2, has no DNA check behind it. TRBV12-1 is flagged as a pseudogene. The CDR3 is 18 amino acids. In DNA form, the CDR3 reads TGTGCCAGCAGCTCTGCTCGGGCTCCCGGGGGGAGAACCTACGAGCAGTACTTC. This gives the protein CASSSARAPGGRTYEQYF.

The chain carries TRBV11-2 and TRBJ2-3; D gene ambiguous. V was clipped by 1 base and J by 14 bases, with 19 bases between them. The CDR3 extends over 14 amino acids. Per the germline V gene, CDR1 is SGHAT and CDR2 is FQNNGV. This CDR3 reads CASSLATDRPSPYF. The CDR3, as DNA: TGTGCCAGCAGCTTAGCAACAGACCGACCTAGTCCGTATTTT.

In its sample, this clone was seen once. The chain has TRBV11-3 and TRBJ2-1; a weak D match, TRBD2 (5 bases). Looked up from germline, CDR1 is SGHNT and CDR2 is YENEEA. V was shortened by 4 bases and J by 3 bases, with 13 bases between the two germline ends. The CDR3 has 15 residues. The CDR3 loop reads CASSYSVESYNEQFF. For the CDR3, the DNA is TGTGCCAGCAGCTATAGCGTGGAGAGCTACAATGAGCAGTTCTTC.

This clone was observed a handful of times. This chain joins TRBV9 and TRBJ2-2, with 7 positions matching TRBD2. The length of the CDR3 is 16 residues. CDR1 is SGDLS and CDR2 is YYNGEE in the germline V gene. The junction had 9 bases not matched to a gene; V was cut back by 7 bases and J by 0 bases. The CDR3 DNA sequence: TGTGCCAGCGGGTTAGCGGGTGCATCGAACACCGGGGAGCTGTTTTTT. This sequence encodes CASGLAGASNTGELFF.